The 15 T cell receptor beta chains listed next were all sequenced from one sample in a study of T cells in Graves' hyperthyroidism and ophthalmopathy. It was RNA transcripts that yielded the amplified TCR beta CDR3 regions. HTBI primers drove first-round RT-PCR of the TCR CDR3. TCRdb passed the multiplex PCR reads through MiXCR, listing each CDR3 protein once. The top ten clones hold about 29% of a sample with roughly 500,000 distinct CDR3 sequences, approximately 16% of them seen once. The sample taken for sequencing was blood. The receptors were gathered from a woman in her twenties or thirties with Graves' ophthalmopathy.

The chain combines TRBV4-3 with TRBJ1-2; 8 bases fit TRBD1. The length of the CDR3 is 13 residues. In germline, CDR1 is LGHNA, CDR2 YSLEER. The ends lost 4 bases at V and 7 bases at J; junction bases unmatched: 5. For the CDR3, the DNA is TGCGCCAGCAGCCCCGCAGGGGGCCGTGGCTACACCTTC. Translating it yields CASSPAGGRGYTF.

At least ten counts were recorded for this clonotype. The chain recombines TRBV3-1 with TRBJ2-3, with 8 bases matching TRBD2. The germline V gene has CDR1 LGHDT and CDR2 YNNKEL (reference sequence). This CDR3 spans 15 amino acids. The trim removed 5 bases at V and 4 bases at J, leaving 8 bases unmatched. In nucleotides, the CDR3 is TGTGCCAGCAGCTCCCGCGGGGGGCGGGCAGATACGCAGTATTTT. It is translated as CASSSRGGRADTQYF.

This chain connects TRBV15 to TRBJ2-3; 8 bases match TRBD1. V lost 2 bases to trimming and J lost 1 base; unmatched junction nucleotides: 5. CDR3 size: 16 residues. Germline V gene lookup returns CDR1 LNHNV and CDR2 YYDKDF (reference sequence). CDR3 sequence: CATSRPRGQGTDTQYF. CDR3 bases: TGTGCCACCAGCAGACCCCGGGGACAGGGCACAGATACGCAGTATTTT.

The rearrangement uses TRBV7-2 and TRBJ2-3; TRBD2 matches at 13 bases. The germline V gene encodes CDR1 SGHTA and CDR2 FQGNSA. The CDR3 loop spans 16 amino acids. V was clipped by 5 bases and J by 4 bases; unmatched bases: 6. CDR3 sequence (DNA): TGTGCCAGCAGCATACTAGCGGGAGGGCCTCCAGATACGCAGTATTTT. Its translation: CASSILAGGPPDTQYF.

The V gene is TRBV7-9, the J gene TRBJ2-2, with no clear D. Germline V lookup: CDR1 SEHNR, CDR2 FQNEAQ (reference sequence). V gave up 4 bases and J gave up 7 bases, with 7 bases separating them. The CDR3 contains 12 residues. This CDR3 reads CASSSISGELFF. DNA of the CDR3: TGTGCCAGCAGCTCCATTAGCGGGGAGCTGTTTTTT.

The CDR3 DNA reads TGTGCCAGCAGTGATCACCTACTACAGGGGAGGTTTCAGTACTTC. Encoded protein: CASSDHLLQGRFQYF. This chain connects TRBV2 to TRBJ2-4; tentative D call: TRBD1 (7 bases). Germline assignment: CDR1 SNHLY and CDR2 FYNNEI. The CDR3 spans 15 residues. V was pared by 3 bases and J by 11 bases, with 20 bases between.

This clonotype was seen repeatedly, ten times or more. The chain uses TRBV12-3 or TRBV12-4 and TRBJ1-5, with 8 bases lining up with TRBD1. The CDR3 runs 14 residues. V lost 8 bases to trimming and J lost 6 bases; unmatched junction nucleotides: 9. This chain's CDR3 is CASQYGQGLQPQHF. Here the CDR3 DNA reads TGTGCCAGCCAGTATGGACAGGGCCTTCAGCCCCAGCATTTT.

This clonotype has more than one count but fewer than ten. This sequence joins TRBV4-1 and TRBJ2-1; 16 bases align to TRBD2. The CDR3 has 18 amino acids. From germline, CDR1 is MGHRA and CDR2 YSYEKL. V gave up 0 bases and J gave up 8 bases; unmatched junction bases: 7. The CDR3 region is CASSQEESGLAGGYEQFF. In nucleotides, the CDR3 is TGCGCCAGCAGCCAAGAAGAGTCGGGACTAGCGGGAGGGTATGAGCAGTTCTTC.

The table lists this clonotype with many counts. DNA for the CDR3: TGTGCCTGGAGTGTTCAGGGGACGGAGAATGAAAAACTGTTTTTT. Amino acids: CAWSVQGTENEKLFF. The chain carries TRBV30 and TRBJ1-4, with TRBD1 as a possible D gene (6 bases). The CDR3 consists of 15 residues. Per germline, CDR1 GTSNPN and CDR2 SVGIG (reference sequence). The germline V and J ends were trimmed by 0 bases and 5 bases, with 13 bases remaining between them. Looking up the rest from reference TRBV30 and TRBJ1-4 gives the full variable domain: SQTIHQWPATLVQPVGSPLSLECTVEGTSNPNLYWYRQAAGRGLQLLFYSVGIGQISSEVPQNLSASRPQDRQFILSSKKLLLSDSGFYLCAWSVQGTENEKLFFGSGTQLSVL.

This clonotype was picked up many times. The chain employs TRBV30 and TRBJ2-1; D is possibly TRBD1 (6 bases). Trimming shortened V by 2 bases and J by 8 bases, and 13 bases separated the two germline ends. From germline, CDR1 is GTSNPN and CDR2 SVGIG (reference sequence). The CDR3 loop spans 13 amino acids. The CDR3 DNA is TGTGCCTGGAGTTGGACAGTTAGAGATGAGCAGTTCTTC. Protein: CAWSWTVRDEQFF.

This clonotype was detected ten times or more. The chain recombines TRBV30 with TRBJ2-7, with TRBD1 as a possible D gene (5 bases). Germline loops: CDR1 GTSNPN, CDR2 SVGIG (reference sequence). The CDR3 has 13 residues. Trimming removed 5 bases at V and 2 bases at J, with 13 bases between. Here the CDR3 DNA reads TGTGCCTGGGAAGGGGCAGGTACCTACGAGCAGTACTTC. Protein: CAWEGAGTYEQYF.

This clonotype was found many times. The chain carries TRBV7-3 and TRBJ2-1; D tentatively reads TRBD1 or TRBD2 (5 bases each). The germline gives CDR1 SGHTA, CDR2 FQGTGA. This CDR3 spans 16 amino acids. Trimming removed 5 bases at V and 2 bases at J, with 16 bases between. The CDR3 DNA reads TGTGCCAGCAGCCCATCTGAGGGGCCGACCTACAATGAGCAGTTCTTC. Amino acids: CASSPSEGPTYNEQFF.

The chain couples TRBV6-2 or TRBV6-3 to TRBJ1-4; D remains unclear. V was shortened by 6 bases and J by 0 bases, with 8 bases between the two germline ends. CDR1 MNHEY and CDR2 SVGEGT come from the germline V gene. The length of the CDR3 is 14 residues. CDR3 bases: TGTGCCAGCAGATTCGTCGCAACTAATGAAAAACTGTTTTTT. It translates to CASRFVATNEKLFF.

J is TRBJ2-1 and V is TRBV7-2; the match to TRBD2 covers 7 bases. The CDR3 length is 14 residues. V shed 5 bases, J shed 5 bases, and the junction held 6 bases outside the gene matches. Germline CDR1 SGHTA, CDR2 FQGNSA. The DNA of the CDR3 is TGTGCCAGCAGCCCCCGGGGGGAAAACAATGAGCAGTTCTTC. Protein sequence: CASSPRGENNEQFF.

Many counts were recorded for this clonotype. This rearrangement joins TRBV27 to TRBJ2-7, with 7 bases matching TRBD1. Per germline, CDR1 MNHEY and CDR2 SMNVEV (reference sequence). The CDR3 is 14 amino acids. Trimming took 4 bases from V and 4 from J; bases not matched to a gene: 7. The CDR3 sequence: CASSSLTGKYEQYF. CDR3 DNA sequence: TGTGCCAGCAGTTCCCTGACAGGGAAGTACGAGCAGTACTTC.